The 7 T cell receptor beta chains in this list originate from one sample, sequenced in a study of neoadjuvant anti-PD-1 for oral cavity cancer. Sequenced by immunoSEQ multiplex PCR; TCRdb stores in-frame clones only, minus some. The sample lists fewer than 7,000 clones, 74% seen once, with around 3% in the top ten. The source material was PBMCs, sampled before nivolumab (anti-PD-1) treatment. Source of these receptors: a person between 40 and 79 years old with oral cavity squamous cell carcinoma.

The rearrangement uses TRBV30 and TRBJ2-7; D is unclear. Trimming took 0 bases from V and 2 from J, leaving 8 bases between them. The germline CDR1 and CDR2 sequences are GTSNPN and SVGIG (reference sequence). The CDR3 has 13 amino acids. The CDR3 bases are TGTGCCTGGAGTGTACGGGCCACCTACGAGCAGTACTTC. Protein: CAWSVRATYEQYF. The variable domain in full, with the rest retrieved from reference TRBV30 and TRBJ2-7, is SQTIHQWPATLVQPVGSPLSLECTVEGTSNPNLYWYRQAAGRGLQLLFYSVGIGQISSEVPQNLSASRPQDRQFILSSKKLLLSDSGFYLCAWSVRATYEQYFGPGTRLTVT.

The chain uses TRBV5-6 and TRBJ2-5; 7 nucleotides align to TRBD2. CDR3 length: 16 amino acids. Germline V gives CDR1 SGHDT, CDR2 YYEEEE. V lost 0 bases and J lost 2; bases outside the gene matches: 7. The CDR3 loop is CASSLGFGGGQETQYF. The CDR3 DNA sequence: TGTGCCAGCAGCTTGGGGTTTGGGGGAGGGCAAGAGACCCAGTACTTC.

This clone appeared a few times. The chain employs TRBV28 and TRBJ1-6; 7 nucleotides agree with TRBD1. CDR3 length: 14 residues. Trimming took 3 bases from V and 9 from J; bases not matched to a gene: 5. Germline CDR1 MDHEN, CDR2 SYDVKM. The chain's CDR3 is CASSFGQESSPLHF. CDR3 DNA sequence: TGTGCCAGCAGTTTCGGACAGGAGAGTTCACCCCTCCACTTT.

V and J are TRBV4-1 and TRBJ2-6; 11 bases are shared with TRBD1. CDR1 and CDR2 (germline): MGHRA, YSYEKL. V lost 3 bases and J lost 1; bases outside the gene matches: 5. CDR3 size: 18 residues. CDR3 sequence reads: CASSHTGTGGSGANVLTF. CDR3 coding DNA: TGCGCCAGCAGCCATACCGGGACAGGGGGTTCTGGGGCCAACGTCCTGACTTTC.

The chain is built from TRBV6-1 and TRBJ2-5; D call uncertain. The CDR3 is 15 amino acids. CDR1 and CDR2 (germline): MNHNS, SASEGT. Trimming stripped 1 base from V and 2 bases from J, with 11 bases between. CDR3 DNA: TGTGCCAGCAGTGAAGTCGGCAGCCGACAAGAGACCCAGTACTTC. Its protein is CASSEVGSRQETQYF.

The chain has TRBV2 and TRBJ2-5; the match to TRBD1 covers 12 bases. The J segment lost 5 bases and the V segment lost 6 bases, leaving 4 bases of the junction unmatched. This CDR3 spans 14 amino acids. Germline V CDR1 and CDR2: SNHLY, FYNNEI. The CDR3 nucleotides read TGTGCCAGCAGGGGACAGGGGGCCGTCGAGACCCAGTACTTC. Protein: CASRGQGAVETQYF.

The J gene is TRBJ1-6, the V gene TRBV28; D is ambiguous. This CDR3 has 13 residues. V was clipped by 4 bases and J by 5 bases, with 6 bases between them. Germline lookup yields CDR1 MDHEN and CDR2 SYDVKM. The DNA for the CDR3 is TGTGCCAGCAGTTACGGCAATAATTCACCCCTCCACTTT. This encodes CASSYGNNSPLHF.